The clone carrying this T cell receptor beta chain was counted between two and nine times. The data were taken from a study of neoadjuvant anti-PD-1 for oral cavity cancer. Background on the study: Patients mostly received three to four biweekly nivolumab doses at 3 mg/kg before surgery. Non-progressing patients received a fourth nivolumab dose near day 43, then surgery on days 50-56.

PBMCs were not maintained or expanded in culture before analysis. Six replicates per PBMC sample, mostly from about 500 ng of genomic DNA. Produced via immunoSEQ multiplex PCR; TCRdb's table is partial and in-frame only. The sample lists 5,500 to 8,000 clones; about 74% were seen once. Trimming cost V 2 bases and J 12 bases, with 18 bases left between them. Germline V gives CDR1 SGHDT, CDR2 YYEEEE. The CDR3 is 13 amino acids. The sequence came from a person aged 35 to 85 with oral cavity squamous cell carcinoma. The genes are TRBV5-6 and TRBJ2-7; D possibly matches TRBD1 or TRBD2 (5 bases each). The sample consisted of PBMCs, taken before nivolumab (anti-PD-1) treatment. The CDR3 loop reads CASSFEGPTRTYF. CDR3 in DNA: TGTGCCAGCAGCTTCGAGGGGCCCACGCGTACGTACTTC.